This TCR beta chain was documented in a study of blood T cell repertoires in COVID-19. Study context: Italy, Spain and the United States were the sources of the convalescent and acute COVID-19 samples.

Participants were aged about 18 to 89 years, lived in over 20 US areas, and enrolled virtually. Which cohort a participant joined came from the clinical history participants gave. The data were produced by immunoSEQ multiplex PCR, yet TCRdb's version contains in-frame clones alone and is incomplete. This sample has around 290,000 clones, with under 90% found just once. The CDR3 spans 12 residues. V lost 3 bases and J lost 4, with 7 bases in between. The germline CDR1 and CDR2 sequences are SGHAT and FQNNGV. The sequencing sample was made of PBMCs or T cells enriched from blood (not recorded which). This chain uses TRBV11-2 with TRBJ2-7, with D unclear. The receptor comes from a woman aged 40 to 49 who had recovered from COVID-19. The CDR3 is CASSFARYEQYF. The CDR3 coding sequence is TGTGCCAGCAGCTTCGCTAGGTACGAGCAGTACTTC.